This entry is about one T cell receptor (beta chain). It was with a sample-barcoded 5' primer and a J-beta primer mix that a second PCR of about 7 to 12 cycles was run. Each CDR3 protein is one row after TCRdb ran MiXCR on the 5' RACE reads. The sample records some 1.8 million distinct CDR3 sequences, 30% to 40% being singletons. These data come from a study of blood T cells in healthy people across ages. V lost 0 bases to trimming and J lost 7 bases, with 15 bases between them. CDR3 size: 15 residues. Per the germline V gene, CDR1 is SGHAT and CDR2 is FQNNGV. This TCR was sampled from a human donor in good health. The chain has TRBV11-2 and TRBJ1-2; TRBD1 is a possible D gene (5 bases). Sequencing used blood. As DNA, the CDR3 is TGTGCCAGCAGCTTAGAGTTGTTATCAGGGTCTGGCTACACCTTC. Translation gives CASSLELLSGSGYTF.